Below, 3 T cell receptor beta chains from the same sample are listed, as sequenced in a study of T cells in Graves' hyperthyroidism and ophthalmopathy. The source material, RNA transcripts, was used to amplify TCR beta CDR3 regions. The HTBI primer set was used in a first-round RT-PCR of the TCR CDR3. TCRdb used MiXCR to reprocess the multiplex PCR reads, holding one entry per CDR3 protein. Of 370,000 or so distinct CDR3 sequences listed, around a quarter are singletons. Sequenced sample: blood. The receptors derive from a man in his fifties with Graves' hyperthyroidism.

The chain has TRBV7-4 and TRBJ2-7; 11 nucleotides agree with TRBD2. The germline V gene encodes CDR1 SGHVT and CDR2 SQSDAQ. V was pared by 5 bases and J by 5 bases, with 11 bases of the junction left unmatched. The CDR3 is 16 residues long. The CDR3 region is CASSASTSGRSNEQYF. In DNA, the CDR3 is TGTGCCAGCAGCGCCTCTACTAGCGGGAGATCGAACGAGCAGTACTTC. Full variable domain (remainder filled in from reference TRBV7-4 and TRBJ2-7): GAGVSQSPRYKVAKRGRDVALRCDSISGHVTLYWYRQTLGQGSEVLTYSQSDAQRDKSGRPSGRFSAERPERSVSTLKIQRTEQGDSAVYLCASSASTSGRSNEQYFGPGTRLTVT.

In its sample, this clonotype was seen many times. This sequence joins TRBV6-1 and TRBJ2-6; D gene ambiguous. The V end was cut by 5 bases, the J end by 0 bases, with 8 bases between. The CDR3 covers 15 residues. Germline CDR1 is MNHNS and CDR2 is SASEGT. The DNA of the CDR3 is TGTGCCAGCAGTAGACGGAGCTCTGGGGCCAACGTCCTGACTTTC. It yields the protein CASSRRSSGANVLTF.

This rearrangement joins TRBV20-1 to TRBJ2-4; TRBD2 might be the D (7 bases). Trimming pared 3 bases from V and 5 bases from J, leaving 17 bases between. CDR3 length: 15 residues. Germline assignment: CDR1 DFQATT and CDR2 SNEGSKA (reference sequence). The CDR3 DNA follows: TGCAGTGCTAGCCATAGGGGGGGCCCCCAAAACATTCAGTACTTC. Protein: CSASHRGGPQNIQYF.